What follows describes a single T cell receptor (beta chain). This record comes from a study of graft-versus-host responses after intestinal transplantation. The overall study: Those transplanted obtained multivisceral, liver-intestinal, or isolated intestinal grafts.

Sequencing used immunoSEQ multiplex PCR; TCRdb keeps in-frame clones, though not all of them. The sample has under 100,000 clones; roughly 90% are singletons. This CDR3 has 16 residues. Germline loops: CDR1 PRHDT, CDR2 FYEKMQ (reference sequence). Trimming cost V 3 bases and J 6 bases; bases outside gene matches: 9. The sequenced sample was PBMCs, obtained about 450 days after intestinal transplant. The chain couples TRBV13 to TRBJ2-2, with TRBD1 identical over 8 bases. The receptor comes from a human patient who received an intestinal transplant, so some T cells may come from the graft donor. CDR3 DNA sequence: TGTGCCAGCAGCTTCCCATCGACAGGGGCCGCCGGGGAGCTGTTTTTT. Amino acids: CASSFPSTGAAGELFF.